The rows below give T cell receptor beta chains drawn from one sample of a study of T cell responses to AZD1222 COVID-19 vaccine. The protocol was immunoSEQ multiplex PCR, while the TCRdb copy is restricted to in-frame clones and leaves out a portion. The repertoire has about 130,000 clones, 88% of them found once; the top ten carry roughly 20%. Sequences were derived from peripheral blood, sampled on day 0 of MenACWY control vaccination. All receptors come from an adult in good health. The CDR3 runs from the conserved cysteine through the conserved F or W. Each record gives: V gene, CDR3 length, J gene, D gene, clone size, CDR3 DNA, CDR3 protein. D genes are given only for firm matches. Clone size is shown for a subset of rows, as once, few, many or a class of expanded clone.

TRBV9	15	TRBJ1-2	-	-	TGTGCCAGCAGCGTAGGACCGGAGGGGTTAAGCGGCTACACCTTC	CASSVGPEGLSGYTF
TRBV18	17	TRBJ1-1	TRBD1	-	TGTGCCAGCTCTCCGACAGGGGAAAGGAGGGTTCGGCTTGAAGCTTTCTTT	CASSPTGERRVRLEAFF
TRBV2	13	TRBJ2-7	-	few	TGTGCCAGCAGTGAAAGGTGGGCGTACGAGCAGTACTTC	CASSERWAYEQYF
TRBV28	14	TRBJ2-5	-	-	TGTGCCAGCAGTTTAATTAGTTTTGGGGAGACCCAGTACTTC	CASSLISFGETQYF
TRBV11-1	13	TRBJ2-1	-	-	TGTGCCAGCAGCCGAGGACAGTACAATGAGCAGTTCTTC	CASSRGQYNEQFF
TRBV19	15	TRBJ2-7	TRBD2	-	TGTGCCAGTCGGACTAGCGGGAGTCCATCCTACGAGCAGTACTTC	CASRTSGSPSYEQYF
TRBV30	15	TRBJ2-1	TRBD2	-	TGTGCCTGGAGTACCGGTAGCGGGGCCTACAATGAGCAGTTCTTC	CAWSTGSGAYNEQFF
TRBV4-1	16	TRBJ2-7	TRBD2	-	TGCGCCAGCAGCCCCGTACTAGCGGGAGGGTCCTACGAGCAGTACTTC	CASSPVLAGGSYEQYF
TRBV19	14	TRBJ1-3	-	-	TGTGCCAGTAGAGACACGAGCTCTGGAAACACCATATATTTT	CASRDTSSGNTIYF
TRBV5-6	14	TRBJ1-5	-	-	TGTGCCAGCAGCTTGGGTATTAGCAATCAGCCCCAGCATTTT	CASSLGISNQPQHF
TRBV7-9	14	TRBJ1-2	-	-	TGTGCCAGCAGCTTCGGGCCCTGGTTTTATGGCTACACCTTC	CASSFGPWFYGYTF
TRBV27	16	TRBJ1-3	TRBD1	-	TGTGCCAGCAGTGAAGGGACAGCGGACTCTGGAAACACCATATATTTT	CASSEGTADSGNTIYF
TRBV12-5	10	TRBJ2-7	-	-	TGTGCTAGTGGTTTTCGCGAGCAGTACTTC	CASGFREQYF
TRBV3-1/TRBV3-2	11	TRBJ1-2	-	-	TGTGCCAGCAGCCAAGTCGGCGGCTACACCTTC	CASSQVGGYTF
TRBV24-1	14	TRBJ1-1	-	-	TGTGCCACCAGGGGGGACGGGCAGAACACTGAAGCTTTCTTT	CATRGDGQNTEAFF
TRBV24-1	9	TRBJ2-7	-	-	TGTGCCACCAAACGCGAGCAGTACTTC	CATKREQYF
TRBV5-4	14	TRBJ1-6	-	-	TGTGCCAGCAGCTTGGGCGCAGGGTATTCACCCCTCCACTTT	CASSLGAGYSPLHF
TRBV21-1	17	TRBJ2-3	-	once	TGTGCCAGCAGCCGTCCTCATGGGGACGGGAACACAGATACGCAGTATTTT	CASSRPHGDGNTDTQYF